The sequence of this T cell receptor (beta chain) was determined in a study of T cells in Graves' hyperthyroidism and ophthalmopathy. Study as a whole: Peripheral blood was obtained at initial diagnosis, preceding any treatment.

This clonotype showed up many times. The antigen remains undetermined. Overall study findings and caveats: Blood also carried most thyroid clonotypes expanded above 0.001. Ophthalmopathy onset followed model prediction by a median approximately 5.9 months.

The TCR beta CDR3 regions underwent amplification using RNA transcripts as the source. Researchers ran a first-round RT-PCR on the TCR CDR3 using the HTBI primer set. TCRdb redid the calling of the multiplex PCR reads with MiXCR, one entry per CDR3 protein. Among 500,000 to 650,000 distinct CDR3 sequences, around 20% were seen once, and the ten largest hold 40% to 50%. Germline CDR1 is SNHLY and CDR2 is FYNNEI. V lost 6 bases and J 0 bases, leaving 17 bases between the germline ends. This CDR3 region has 16 residues. This TCR was sampled from a man aged 35 to 55 with Graves' ophthalmopathy. Sequencing input: blood. The chain is built from TRBV2 and TRBJ1-1; D is unresolved. CDR3 region: CASSDGDLVLNTEAFF. The CDR3 DNA follows: TGTGCCAGCAGCGACGGGGATTTAGTTTTGAACACTGAAGCTTTCTTT.